This T cell receptor beta chain is from a study of OX40 agonist ivuxolimab in advanced cancers. The CDR3 runs to 12 residues. V was pared by 7 bases and J by 0 bases, with 4 bases between. Germline V gene data show CDR1 as MNHEY and CDR2 as SVGAGI. Clones were sequenced by immunoSEQ multiplex PCR, and TCRdb holds only the in-frame ones, with some missing. The sample has some 66,000 clones, less than 85% seen once; the top ten hold approximately 0.78%. The source of this sequence is an adult with an advanced solid tumor such as melanoma, head and neck, liver or kidney cancer. J is TRBJ1-3 and V is TRBV6-5; D is unclear. Sequences were derived from CD4+ or CD8+ T cells sorted from blood, sampled in a trial of the OX40 agonist ivuxolimab. The CDR3 DNA sequence: TGTGCCAGCATATCCTCTGGAAACACCATATATTTT. It yields the protein CASISSGNTIYF.